A single sample gave rise to the 31 T cell receptor beta chains below, sequenced in a study of blood T cell repertoires in COVID-19. Using immunoSEQ multiplex PCR, the repertoire was profiled, and TCRdb retains in-frame clones only, with some absent. The table has about 64,000 clones, roughly 78% seen once. Specimen: peripheral blood. Receptors were obtained from a man aged 60 to 69 with COVID-19, enrolled during active disease.

This chain uses TRBV10-3 with TRBJ1-4; D is ambiguous. V was shortened by 2 bases and J by 3 bases, with 10 bases between the two germline ends. The CDR3 extends over 15 amino acids. The germline gives CDR1 ENHRY, CDR2 SYGVKD. CDR3 DNA: TGTGCCATCAGTGAGGGTGGTGGGCCTAATGAAAAACTGTTTTTT. Its translation: CAISEGGGPNEKLFF.

The chain uses TRBV5-5 and TRBJ1-5; 7 bases are a match to TRBD1. CDR1 is SGHKS and CDR2 is YYEKEE in the germline V gene (reference sequence). CDR3 length: 13 amino acids. V lost 4 bases, J lost 7 bases, and 5 bases stayed unmatched. The CDR3 nucleotides read TGTGCCAGCAGCCCGGACAGGAGACAGCCCCAGCATTTT. Protein product: CASSPDRRQPQHF.

The sample holds a few counts of this clone. V and J are TRBV2 and TRBJ1-5; 10 bases line up with TRBD1. This CDR3 has 16 residues. V dropped 6 bases and J dropped 0; count of bases not matched to a gene: 5. Germline assignment: CDR1 SNHLY and CDR2 FYNNEI. CDR3 loop: CASRGTGVYSNQPQHF. The CDR3 coding sequence is TGTGCCAGCAGAGGGACAGGGGTATATAGCAATCAGCCCCAGCATTTT.

The chain joins TRBV19 to TRBJ1-2; D possibly corresponds to TRBD1 (5 bases). With 6 bases removed from V and 7 bases from J, the gap between germline ends came to 18 bases. The length of the CDR3 is 14 residues. Germline V gene lookup returns CDR1 LNHDA and CDR2 SQIVND (reference sequence). The CDR3 sequence is CASSLTDLLLGYTF. CDR3 nucleotide sequence: TGTGCCAGTAGCTTGACAGACCTCCTTCTTGGCTACACCTTC.

V gene TRBV6-1 combines with J gene TRBJ1-5, with D unresolved. The V end lost 3 bases, the J end lost 3 bases, and 6 bases lay between the germline ends. Germline CDR1 MNHNS, CDR2 SASEGT. The CDR3 spans 13 residues. The CDR3 loop reads CASSEADNQPQHF. The DNA of the CDR3 is TGTGCCAGCAGTGAGGCCGACAATCAGCCCCAGCATTTT.

J is TRBJ2-1 and V is TRBV2; 13 nucleotides match TRBD2. Germline CDR1 reads SNHLY; CDR2 reads FYNNEI. The CDR3 contains 15 residues. V dropped 6 bases and J dropped 3; count of bases not matched to a gene: 2. DNA of the CDR3: TGTGCCAGCAGGGGGACTAGCGGGGTCTACAATGAGCAGTTCTTC. Protein product: CASRGTSGVYNEQFF.

The chain recombines TRBV10-3 with TRBJ1-3; D is undetermined. The CDR3 length is 14 residues. Germline V gene data show CDR1 as ENHRY and CDR2 as SYGVKD. Trimming took 8 bases from V and 3 from J, leaving 14 bases between them. This CDR3 is CAIAGSNSGNTIYF. The CDR3 DNA reads as TGTGCCATCGCGGGGAGCAATAGTGGAAACACCATATATTTT.

This chain joins TRBV6-2 or TRBV6-3 and TRBJ2-7; 8 bases align to TRBD2. The CDR3 loop spans 14 amino acids. Per germline, CDR1 MNHEY and CDR2 SVGEGT. V was pared by 6 bases and J by 4 bases, with 8 bases of the junction left unmatched. CDR3 in DNA: TGTGCCAGCAGCGGGGGGGCGCGAGTATACGAGCAGTACTTC. Translated: CASSGGARVYEQYF.

The chain links TRBV10-1 to TRBJ1-5; D gene uncertain. The ends were cut back, 6 bases at V and 10 bases at J, with 16 bases in the middle. The CDR3 runs to 13 residues. Germline V gene data show CDR1 as WNHNN and CDR2 as SYGVQD (reference sequence). In DNA, the CDR3 is TGCGCCAGCAGCCCCGGGAGGGATAAACCCCAGCATTTT. Protein: CASSPGRDKPQHF.

CDR3 sequence: CASSFEGAGEQPQHF. In DNA form, the CDR3 reads TGTGCCAGCAGCTTTGAGGGGGCAGGAGAACAGCCCCAGCATTTT. This chain connects TRBV7-2 to TRBJ1-5; 7 nucleotides agree with TRBD1. Germline V lookup: CDR1 SGHTA, CDR2 FQGNSA. The trim removed 3 bases at V and 7 bases at J, leaving 9 bases unmatched. CDR3 size: 15 residues. Looking up the rest from reference TRBV7-2 and TRBJ1-5 gives the full variable domain: GAGVSQSPSNKVTEKGKDVELRCDPISGHTALYWYRQSLGQGLEFLIYFQGNSAPDKSGLPSDRFSAERTGGSVSTLTIQRTQQEDSAVYLCASSFEGAGEQPQHFGDGTRLSIL.

The gene calls are TRBV5-1 and TRBJ1-5; the D is unclear. This CDR3 has 14 residues. Germline values: CDR1 SGHRS, CDR2 YFSETQ. Deletions cut 5 bases from V and 4 bases from J, with 13 bases between. DNA for the CDR3: TGCGCCAGCAGTACGGGAGAGCGGAATCAGCCCCAGCATTTT. Amino acid sequence: CASSTGERNQPQHF.

This clone has only a few counts. V is TRBV7-9 and J is TRBJ1-1; TRBD1 matches at 8 bases. The ends lost 5 bases at V and 0 bases at J; junction bases unmatched: 5. The CDR3 sequence is 15 residues long. CDR1 is SEHNR, CDR2 FQNEAQ, per germline (reference sequence). CDR3 nucleotides: TGTGCCAGCAGCAGCTCGACAGGGGTGAACACTGAAGCTTTCTTT. This sequence encodes CASSSSTGVNTEAFF. The full variable domain, rest sourced from reference TRBV7-9 and TRBJ1-1, is DTGVSQNPRHKITKRGQNVTFRCDPISEHNRLYWYRQTLGQGPEFLTYFQNEAQLEKSRLLSDRFSAERPKGSFSTLEIQRTEQGDSAMYLCASSSSTGVNTEAFFGQGTRLTVV.

This chain links TRBV14 with TRBJ2-1; 8 nucleotides line up with TRBD2. The CDR3 totals 15 residues. V lost 1 base and J lost 7; bases outside the gene matches: 6. Per the germline V gene, CDR1 is SGHDN and CDR2 is FVKESK. Written as DNA, the CDR3 is TGTGCCAGCAGCCAAGTAGCGGGGTCCCCAAATGAGCAGTTCTTC. The encoded protein is CASSQVAGSPNEQFF.

The rearrangement links TRBV11-2 to TRBJ1-2; no firm D call. The V gene lost 0 bases and the J gene lost 0 bases, with 8 bases spanning the gap. This CDR3 spans 15 amino acids. Germline V gene sequence: CDR1 SGHAT, CDR2 FQNNGV. Here the CDR3 DNA reads TGTGCCAGCAGCTTAGAAGAGCGGGCTAACTATGGCTACACCTTC. This translates into CASSLEERANYGYTF.

J is TRBJ1-4 and V is TRBV5-6; unclear D gene. Trimming removed 0 bases from V and 8 bases from J, with 8 bases in between. The CDR3 is 13 amino acids. Germline V gene data show CDR1 as SGHDT and CDR2 as YYEEEE. The CDR3 is CASSLGLQEKLFF. CDR3 nucleotides: TGTGCCAGCAGCTTGGGTTTACAGGAAAAACTGTTTTTT.

CDR3: CASSYRGLHQDTEAFF. Here the CDR3 DNA reads TGTGCCAGCAGTTATCGCGGGTTACATCAGGACACTGAAGCTTTCTTT. V usage is TRBV6-5 and J usage is TRBJ1-1; D not certain. Trimming left V 3 bases short and J 3 bases short, with 17 bases between. This CDR3 is built from 16 residues. Germline assignment: CDR1 MNHEY and CDR2 SVGAGI.

As concerns this clone: Other nucleotide sequences from this sample produce the same CDR3. This chain uses TRBV3-1 (or the pseudogene TRBV3-2) with TRBJ1-1; weak D call: TRBD1 (5 bases). Germline V gives CDR1 LGHDT, CDR2 YNNKEL (reference sequence). V lost 3 bases and J 4 bases, leaving 9 bases between the germline ends. The CDR3 has 13 residues. The CDR3 is CASSQGRGTEAFF. In DNA, the CDR3 is TGTGCCAGCAGCCAGGGGAGGGGCACTGAAGCTTTCTTT.

The chain combines TRBV27 with TRBJ2-2; 10 bases agree with TRBD2. Losses at the gene ends were 5 bases for V and 6 bases for J; bases not matched to a gene: 18. The CDR3 has 19 residues. Germline V gene lookup returns CDR1 MNHEY and CDR2 SMNVEV (reference sequence). Here the CDR3 DNA reads TGTGCCAGCAGTCGGCGGATAGCGGGAGGATCTTTACTTTCCGGGGAGCTGTTTTTT. Its protein product is CASSRRIAGGSLLSGELFF.

The rearrangement joins TRBV28 to TRBJ1-2; TRBD1 matches 10 bases. V lost 7 bases to trimming and J lost 3 bases; unmatched junction nucleotides: 8. CDR3 length: 15 amino acids. Germline CDR1 is MDHEN and CDR2 is SYDVKM. This CDR3 is CASTAPGQGYYGYTF. The CDR3 DNA follows: TGTGCCAGCACCGCACCGGGACAGGGGTACTATGGCTACACCTTC.

The chain has TRBV11-2 and TRBJ2-7; 7 bases align to TRBD2. This CDR3 spans 14 amino acids. With 3 bases clipped from V and 4 bases from J, the junction kept 6 bases outside the gene matches. CDR1 is SGHAT and CDR2 is FQNNGV in the germline V gene. This chain's CDR3 is CASSLSGRSYEQYF. The CDR3, as DNA: TGTGCCAGCAGCTTGTCCGGGAGGAGTTACGAGCAGTACTTC.

The chain couples TRBV2 to TRBJ2-3, with D possibly being TRBD2 (5 bases). Trimming left V 6 bases short and J 0 bases short, with 10 bases between. The CDR3 sequence is 14 residues long. CDR1 SNHLY and CDR2 FYNNEI come from the germline V gene. CDR3 protein: CASSRTLSTDTQYF. In DNA, the CDR3 is TGTGCCAGCAGCAGGACTTTAAGCACAGATACGCAGTATTTT.

The rearrangement links TRBV19 to TRBJ2-7; D possibly corresponds to TRBD1 (6 bases). With 6 bases removed from V and 3 bases from J, the gap between germline ends came to 18 bases. The CDR3 sequence is 15 residues long. CDR1 LNHDA and CDR2 SQIVND come from the germline V gene (reference sequence). The CDR3 here is CASSRAGTGHYEQYF. DNA for the CDR3: TGTGCCAGTAGCAGGGCCGGGACGGGACACTACGAGCAGTACTTC.

The chain is built from TRBV28 and TRBJ2-3; 10 bases match TRBD2. This CDR3 region has 13 residues. Unmatched junction bases numbered 2, after V lost 6 bases and J lost 5 bases. Per germline, CDR1 MDHEN and CDR2 SYDVKM. CDR3 loop: CASRVAGGDTQYF. CDR3 in DNA: TGTGCCAGCAGGGTAGCGGGAGGAGATACGCAGTATTTT.

The rearrangement joins TRBV7-6 to TRBJ2-5, with 10 bases fitting TRBD2. J was trimmed by 5 bases and V by 5 bases; bases with no gene match: 11. CDR3 size: 16 residues. In germline, CDR1 is SGHVS, CDR2 FNYEAQ. The CDR3 sequence: CASSITGTSVRETQYF. The CDR3 DNA reads as TGTGCCAGCAGCATCACCGGGACTAGCGTCCGGGAGACCCAGTACTTC.

The chain recombines TRBV5-5 with TRBJ2-7; a possible D gene is TRBD2 (5 bases). The CDR3 covers 16 residues. The V end was cut by 0 bases, the J end by 3 bases, with 16 bases between. CDR1 and CDR2 (germline): SGHKS, YYEKEE (reference sequence). In DNA form, the CDR3 reads TGTGCCAGCAGCTTGGTGGCCGGAGGATTTAGCTACGAGCAGTACTTC. Translating gives CASSLVAGGFSYEQYF. The full variable domain, completed using reference TRBV5-5 and TRBJ2-7, is DAGVTQSPTHLIKTRGQQVTLRCSPISGHKSVSWYQQVLGQGPQFIFQYYEKEERGRGNFPDRFSARQFPNYSSELNVNALLLGDSALYLCASSLVAGGFSYEQYFGPGTRLTVT.

This clone has only a few counts. This sequence joins TRBV9 and TRBJ1-2; 9 bases line up with TRBD1. Losses at the gene ends were 4 bases for V and 2 bases for J; bases not matched to a gene: 9. Germline CDR1 SGDLS, CDR2 YYNGEE. CDR3 size: 16 residues. The DNA of the CDR3 is TGTGCCAGCAGCTCCGGGACAGGGCCGGGAAACTATGGCTACACCTTC. It yields the protein CASSSGTGPGNYGYTF.

The chain combines TRBV12-3 or TRBV12-4 with TRBJ1-1; unclear D gene. The CDR3 loop spans 13 amino acids. Trimming stripped 4 bases from V and 5 bases from J, with 11 bases between. Written as DNA, the CDR3 is TGTGCCAGCAGTTACATGCTCGATACTGAAGCTTTCTTT. Amino acid sequence: CASSYMLDTEAFF.

This chain connects TRBV10-3 to TRBJ1-1; D possibly corresponds to TRBD1 (5 bases). Germline assignment: CDR1 ENHRY and CDR2 SYGVKD. V was shortened by 6 bases and J by 0 bases, with 8 bases between the two germline ends. The CDR3 has 13 residues. The CDR3 DNA follows: TGTGCCATCAGGAAGGGGATGAACACTGAAGCTTTCTTT. This gives the protein CAIRKGMNTEAFF.

J is TRBJ2-3 and V is TRBV9; 8 bases are shared with TRBD2. The CDR3 extends over 18 amino acids. Germline CDR1 SGDLS, CDR2 YYNGEE. The V gene end was trimmed by 0 bases and the J gene end by 2 bases; junction bases not matched to a gene: 11. The CDR3 region is CASSVGPSLAASTDTQYF. Here the CDR3 DNA reads TGTGCCAGCAGCGTAGGCCCTTCACTAGCGGCCTCCACAGATACGCAGTATTTT.

The chain combines TRBV5-1 with TRBJ2-3; D unresolved. V was pared by 4 bases and J by 1 base, with 13 bases between. Germline lookup yields CDR1 SGHRS and CDR2 YFSETQ. The CDR3 spans 15 residues. The CDR3 DNA sequence: TGCGCCAGCAGCGTAGAGGCCACGCGCACAGATACGCAGTATTTT. This encodes CASSVEATRTDTQYF.

The chain links TRBV2 to TRBJ2-5, with 10 bases fitting TRBD2. The CDR3 runs to 15 residues. Trimming cost V 3 bases and J 7 bases; bases outside gene matches: 8. Germline CDR1 SNHLY, CDR2 FYNNEI. In nucleotides, the CDR3 is TGTGCCAGCAGTGATCAAGCGGGGGGGCATGGGACCCAGTACTTC. Translation: CASSDQAGGHGTQYF.